This T cell receptor beta chain was profiled in a study of blood T cell repertoires in COVID-19. This clone was recorded a few times. The method was immunoSEQ multiplex PCR; TCRdb's version includes in-frame clones alone and lacks a portion of them. The profile shows about 210,000 clones, around nine tenths of them singletons. The CDR3 covers 23 residues. Germline V gene data show CDR1 as MNHEY and CDR2 as SMNVEV (reference sequence). Trimming took 1 base from V and 1 from J; bases not matched to a gene: 25. V is TRBV27 and J is TRBJ2-3; 8 nucleotides agree with TRBD2. This clonotype was obtained from a man aged 18 to 29 with active or convalescent COVID-19. The sequenced material came from peripheral blood. CDR3 region: CASSLYPTGLVGRRSKRTDTQYF. In DNA form, the CDR3 reads TGTGCCAGCAGTTTATACCCAACGGGACTAGTCGGTCGGCGGAGCAAGCGCACAGATACGCAGTATTTT.